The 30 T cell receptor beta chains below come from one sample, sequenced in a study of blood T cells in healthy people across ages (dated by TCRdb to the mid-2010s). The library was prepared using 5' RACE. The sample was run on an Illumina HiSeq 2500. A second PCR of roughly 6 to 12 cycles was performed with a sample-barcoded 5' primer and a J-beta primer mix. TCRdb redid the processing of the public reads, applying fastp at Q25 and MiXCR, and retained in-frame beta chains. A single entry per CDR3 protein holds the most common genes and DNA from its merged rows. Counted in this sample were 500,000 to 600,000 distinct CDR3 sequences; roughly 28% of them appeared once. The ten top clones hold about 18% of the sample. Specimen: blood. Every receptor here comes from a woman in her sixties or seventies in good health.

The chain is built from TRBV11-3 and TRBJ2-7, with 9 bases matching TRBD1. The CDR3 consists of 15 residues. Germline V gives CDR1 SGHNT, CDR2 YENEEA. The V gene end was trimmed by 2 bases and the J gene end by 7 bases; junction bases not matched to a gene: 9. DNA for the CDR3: TGTGCCAGCAGCTTATCGGGACAGGGAGCTCGGGAGCAGTACTTC. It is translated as CASSLSGQGAREQYF. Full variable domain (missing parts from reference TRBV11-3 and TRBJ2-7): EAGVVQSPRYKIIEKKQPVAFWCNPISGHNTLYWYLQNLGQGPELLIRYENEEAVDDSQLPKDRFSAERLKGVDSTLKIQPAELGDSAVYLCASSLSGQGAREQYFGPGTRLTVT.

The CDR3, as DNA: TGTGCCAGCGCCGGGACACTGTACAATGAGCAGTTCTTC. Amino acids: CASAGTLYNEQFF. The chain combines TRBV6-2 or TRBV6-3 with TRBJ2-1; weak D call: TRBD1 (6 bases). V was clipped by 8 bases and J by 4 bases, with 12 bases between them. Germline V gene lookup returns CDR1 MNHEY and CDR2 SVGEGT. This CDR3 is built from 13 residues.

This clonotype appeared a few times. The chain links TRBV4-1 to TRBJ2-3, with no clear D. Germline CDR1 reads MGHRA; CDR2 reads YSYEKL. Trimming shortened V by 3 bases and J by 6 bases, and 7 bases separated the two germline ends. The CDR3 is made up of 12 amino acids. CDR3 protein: CASSHSVDTQYF. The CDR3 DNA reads TGCGCCAGCAGCCACAGTGTTGATACGCAGTATTTT.

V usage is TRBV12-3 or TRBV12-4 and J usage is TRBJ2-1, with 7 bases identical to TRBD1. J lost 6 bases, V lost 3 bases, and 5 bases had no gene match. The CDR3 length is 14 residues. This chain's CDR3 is CASSFWSGGNEQFF. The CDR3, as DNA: TGTGCCAGCAGTTTCTGGTCAGGGGGCAATGAGCAGTTCTTC.

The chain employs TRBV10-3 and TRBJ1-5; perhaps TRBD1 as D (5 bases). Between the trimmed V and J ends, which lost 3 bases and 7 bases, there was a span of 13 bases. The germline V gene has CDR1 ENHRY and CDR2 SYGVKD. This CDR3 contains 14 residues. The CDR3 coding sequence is TGTGCCATCAGTGAAGGTGGGGCCGGGCAGCCCCAGCATTTT. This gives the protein CAISEGGAGQPQHF.

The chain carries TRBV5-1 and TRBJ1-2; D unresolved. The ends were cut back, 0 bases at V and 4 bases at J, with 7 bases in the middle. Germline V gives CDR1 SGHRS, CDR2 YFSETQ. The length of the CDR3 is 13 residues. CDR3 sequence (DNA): TGCGCCAGCAGCTTGGATGATCCCTATGGCTACACCTTC. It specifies CASSLDDPYGYTF.

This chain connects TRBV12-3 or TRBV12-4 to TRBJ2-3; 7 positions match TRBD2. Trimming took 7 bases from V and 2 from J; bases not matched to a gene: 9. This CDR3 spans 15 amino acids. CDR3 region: CASTLGGGVTDTQYF. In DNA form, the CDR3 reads TGTGCCAGCACCCTGGGGGGGGGAGTCACAGATACGCAGTATTTT.

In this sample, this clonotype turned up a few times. CDR3 DNA: TGTGCCAGCAGCTTCGTGGGGGGAGAGGTAGAGACCCAGTACTTC. Translation gives CASSFVGGEVETQYF. The gene calls are TRBV7-6 and TRBJ2-5, with a possible D match to TRBD2 (6 bases). This CDR3 region has 15 residues. Trimming pared 3 bases from V and 4 bases from J, leaving 15 bases between. Germline CDR1 and CDR2: SGHVS and FNYEAQ.

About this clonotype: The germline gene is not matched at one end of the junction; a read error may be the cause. The CDR3 sequence: CASSQYQIMNTEAFF. In DNA form, the CDR3 reads TGTGCCAGCAGTCAGTACCAGATCATGAACACTGAGGCTTTCTTT. The chain employs TRBV6-5 and TRBJ1-1; D gene uncertain. Germline CDR1 MNHEY, CDR2 SVGAGI. CDR3 length: 15 amino acids.

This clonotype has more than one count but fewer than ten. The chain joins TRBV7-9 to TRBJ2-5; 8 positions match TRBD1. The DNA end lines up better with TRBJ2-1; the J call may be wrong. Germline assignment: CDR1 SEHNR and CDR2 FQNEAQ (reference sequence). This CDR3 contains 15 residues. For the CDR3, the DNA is TGTGCCAGCAGCATTCGGGACAGGTTCAACAATGAGCAGTTCTTC. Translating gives CASSIRDRFNNEQFF.

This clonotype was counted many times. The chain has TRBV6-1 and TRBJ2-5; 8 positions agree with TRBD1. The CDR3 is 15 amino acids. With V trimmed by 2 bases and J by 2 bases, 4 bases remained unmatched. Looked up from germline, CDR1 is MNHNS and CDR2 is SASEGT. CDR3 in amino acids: CASSEPGTGQETQYF. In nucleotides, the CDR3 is TGTGCCAGCAGTGAACCCGGGACAGGACAAGAGACCCAGTACTTC.

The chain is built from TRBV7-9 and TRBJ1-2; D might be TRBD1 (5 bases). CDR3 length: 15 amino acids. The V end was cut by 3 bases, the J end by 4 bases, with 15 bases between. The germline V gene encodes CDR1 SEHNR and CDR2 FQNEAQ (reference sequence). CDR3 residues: CASSFAGSGSYGYTF. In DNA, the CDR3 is TGTGCCAGCAGCTTTGCAGGGTCTGGAAGCTATGGCTACACCTTC.

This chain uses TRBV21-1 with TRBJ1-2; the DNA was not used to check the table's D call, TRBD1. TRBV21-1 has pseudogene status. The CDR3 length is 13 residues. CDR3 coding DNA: TGTGCCAGCAGCAAGATCAGGGATCCTGGCTACACCTTC. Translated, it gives CASSKIRDPGYTF.

The CDR3 sequence: CASSLGTRGPNTEAFF. The CDR3 DNA sequence: TGTGCCAGCAGCTTAGGCACAAGGGGGCCGAACACTGAAGCTTTCTTT. The chain carries TRBV11-2 and TRBJ1-1, with 7 positions matching TRBD1. Looked up from germline, CDR1 is SGHAT and CDR2 is FQNNGV. This CDR3 comprises 16 residues. Trimming took 1 base from V and 1 from J; bases not matched to a gene: 6. Supplemented by reference TRBV11-2 and TRBJ1-1, the full variable domain reads EAGVAQSPRYKIIEKRQSVAFWCNPISGHATLYWYQQILGQGPKLLIQFQNNGVVDDSQLPKDRFSAERLKGVDSTLKIQPAKLEDSAVYLCASSLGTRGPNTEAFFGQGTRLTVV.

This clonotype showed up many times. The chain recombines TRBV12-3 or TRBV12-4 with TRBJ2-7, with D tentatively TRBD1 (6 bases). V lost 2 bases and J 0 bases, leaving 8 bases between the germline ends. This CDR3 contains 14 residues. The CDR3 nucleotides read TGTGCCAGCAGTTTACAGGGGATCTCCTACGAGCAGTACTTC. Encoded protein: CASSLQGISYEQYF.

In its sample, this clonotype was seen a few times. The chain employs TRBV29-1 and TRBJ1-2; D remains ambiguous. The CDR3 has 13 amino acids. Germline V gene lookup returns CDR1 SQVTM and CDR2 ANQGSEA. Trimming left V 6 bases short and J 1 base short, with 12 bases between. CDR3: CSVTVDGNYGYTF. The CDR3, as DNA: TGCAGCGTCACGGTGGATGGTAACTATGGCTACACCTTC.

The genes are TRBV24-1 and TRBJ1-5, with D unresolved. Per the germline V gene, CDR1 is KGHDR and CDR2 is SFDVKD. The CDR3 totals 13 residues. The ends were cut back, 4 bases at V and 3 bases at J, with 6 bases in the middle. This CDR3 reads CATSDYANQPQHF. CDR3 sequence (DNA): TGTGCCACCAGTGACTACGCCAATCAGCCCCAGCATTTT.

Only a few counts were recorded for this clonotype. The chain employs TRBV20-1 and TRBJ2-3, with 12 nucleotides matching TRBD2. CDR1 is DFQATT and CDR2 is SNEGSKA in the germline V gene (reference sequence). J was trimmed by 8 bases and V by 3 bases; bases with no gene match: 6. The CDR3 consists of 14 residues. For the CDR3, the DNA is TGCAGTGCTAGTATGGGACTAGCGGGTTCTACGCAGTATTTT. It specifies CSASMGLAGSTQYF.

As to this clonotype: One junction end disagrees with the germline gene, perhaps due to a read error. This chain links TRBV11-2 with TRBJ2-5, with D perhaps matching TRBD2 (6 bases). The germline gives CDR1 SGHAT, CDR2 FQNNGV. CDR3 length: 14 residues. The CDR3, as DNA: TGTCCCAGCAGCCTCGGGGGAACGGGGGAGACCCAGTACTTC. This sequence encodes CPSSLGGTGETQYF.

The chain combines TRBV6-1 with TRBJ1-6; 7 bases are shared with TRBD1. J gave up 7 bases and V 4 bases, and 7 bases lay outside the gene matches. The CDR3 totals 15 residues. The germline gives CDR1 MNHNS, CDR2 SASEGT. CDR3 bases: TGTGCCAGCAGTGGTGGACAGGTTCAAAATTCACCCCTCCACTTT. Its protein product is CASSGGQVQNSPLHF.

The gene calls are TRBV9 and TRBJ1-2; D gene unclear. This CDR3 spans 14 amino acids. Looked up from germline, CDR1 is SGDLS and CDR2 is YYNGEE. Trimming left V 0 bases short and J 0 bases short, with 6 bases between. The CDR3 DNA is TGTGCCAGCAGCGTAGAGGTCGCTAACTATGGCTACACCTTC. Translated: CASSVEVANYGYTF.

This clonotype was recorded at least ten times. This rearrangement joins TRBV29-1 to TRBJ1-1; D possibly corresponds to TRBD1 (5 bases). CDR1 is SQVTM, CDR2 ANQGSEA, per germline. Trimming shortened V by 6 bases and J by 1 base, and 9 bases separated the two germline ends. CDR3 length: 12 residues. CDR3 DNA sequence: TGCAGCGTCCTAGACAGGAACACTGAAGCTTTCTTT. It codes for CSVLDRNTEAFF.

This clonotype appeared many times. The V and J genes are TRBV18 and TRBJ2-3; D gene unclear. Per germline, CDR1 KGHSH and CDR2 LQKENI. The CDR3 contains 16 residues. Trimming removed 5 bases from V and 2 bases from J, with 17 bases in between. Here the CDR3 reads CASSTSLLELTDTQYF. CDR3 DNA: TGTGCCAGCTCAACTTCGCTCCTTGAACTCACAGATACGCAGTATTTT. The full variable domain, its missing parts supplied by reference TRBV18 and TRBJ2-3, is NAGVMQNPRHLVRRRGQEARLRCSPMKGHSHVYWYRQLPEEGLKFMVYLQKENIIDESGMPKERFSAEFPKEGPSILRIQQVVRGDSAAYFCASSTSLLELTDTQYFGPGTRLTVL.

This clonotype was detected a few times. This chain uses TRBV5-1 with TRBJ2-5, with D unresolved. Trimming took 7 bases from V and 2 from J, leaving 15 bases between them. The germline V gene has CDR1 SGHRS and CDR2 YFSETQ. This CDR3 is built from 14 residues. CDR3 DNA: TGCGCCAGCGGCCCCAATGGGGAACAAGAGACCCAGTACTTC. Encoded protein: CASGPNGEQETQYF. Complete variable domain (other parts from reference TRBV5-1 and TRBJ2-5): KAGVTQTPRYLIKTRGQQVTLSCSPISGHRSVSWYQQTPGQGLQFLFEYFSETQRNKGNFPGRFSGRQFSNSRSEMNVSTLELGDSALYLCASGPNGEQETQYFGPGTRLLVL.

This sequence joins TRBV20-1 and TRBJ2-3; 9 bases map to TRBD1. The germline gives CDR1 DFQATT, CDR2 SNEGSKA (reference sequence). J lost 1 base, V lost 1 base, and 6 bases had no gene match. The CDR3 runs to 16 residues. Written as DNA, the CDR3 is TGCAGTGCTAGAGTCTTGGGACAGGGCGGCACAGATACGCAGTATTTT. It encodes CSARVLGQGGTDTQYF.

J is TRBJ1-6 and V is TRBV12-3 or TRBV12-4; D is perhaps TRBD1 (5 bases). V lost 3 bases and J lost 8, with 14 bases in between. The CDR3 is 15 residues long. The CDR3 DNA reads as TGTGCCAGCAGTTTGGGGGGAGGGATGGATTCACCCCTCCACTTT. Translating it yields CASSLGGGMDSPLHF.

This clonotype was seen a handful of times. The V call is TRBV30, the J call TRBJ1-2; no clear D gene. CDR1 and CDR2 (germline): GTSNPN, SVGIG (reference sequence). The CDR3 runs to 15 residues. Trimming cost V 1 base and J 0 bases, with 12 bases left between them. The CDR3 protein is CAWSEGWGANYGYTF. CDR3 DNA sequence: TGTGCCTGGAGTGAAGGCTGGGGAGCTAACTATGGCTACACCTTC.

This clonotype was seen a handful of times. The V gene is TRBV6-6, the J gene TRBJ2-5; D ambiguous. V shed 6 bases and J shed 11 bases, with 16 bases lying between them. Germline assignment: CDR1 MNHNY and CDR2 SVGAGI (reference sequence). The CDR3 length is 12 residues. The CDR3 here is CASSHASVQQYF. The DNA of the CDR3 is TGTGCCAGCAGCCACGCCTCGGTACAGCAGTACTTC.

DNA of the CDR3: TGTGCCATCAGTGGTGGAGCTGAAGCTTTCTTT. Translated: CAISGGAEAFF. V and J are TRBV10-3 and TRBJ1-1; D not certain. The CDR3 is made up of 11 amino acids. Looked up from germline, CDR1 is ENHRY and CDR2 is SYGVKD. Trimming cost V 4 bases and J 6 bases, with 6 bases left between them.

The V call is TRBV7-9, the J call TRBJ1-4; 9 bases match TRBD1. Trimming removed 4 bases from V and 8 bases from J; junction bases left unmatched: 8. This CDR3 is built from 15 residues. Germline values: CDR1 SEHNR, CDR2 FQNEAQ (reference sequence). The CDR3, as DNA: TGTGCCAGCAGCTCGGGACAGGGTGTTGGAGAAAAACTGTTTTTT. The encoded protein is CASSSGQGVGEKLFF.